These 17 T cell receptor beta chains were all obtained from the same sample, sequenced in a study of human T cells and chemical hapten exposure. Time point of the sample: pre-sensitization, week 0. Treatment defined: therapeutic diphenylcyclopropenone sensitization with weekly scalp DPC. From the RACE reads, TCRdb called clonotypes with MiXCR, one entry per CDR3 protein. This repertoire shows approximately 320,000 distinct CDR3 sequences, around 5.5% found once; its top ten account for around 8%. The sequences come from whole blood, collected in connection with sensitization to the hapten diphenylcyclopropenone (DPC). Source of these receptors: a woman aged 18-29 years with alopecia areata. Some clones in this sample may be carry-over from other donors' samples.

This clonotype was observed at least ten times. The V gene is TRBV9, the J gene TRBJ1-6; TRBD1 agrees at 7 bases. J gave up 4 bases and V 5 bases, and 3 bases lay outside the gene matches. Germline loops: CDR1 SGDLS, CDR2 YYNGEE. The CDR3 is 14 amino acids. The CDR3 DNA follows: TGTGCCAGCAGTGGGGACAGATATAATTCACCCCTCCACTTT. This encodes CASSGDRYNSPLHF.

The sample holds a few counts of this clonotype. This chain uses TRBV2 with TRBJ1-4, with unresolved D. V was cut by 4 bases and J by 7 bases, with 13 bases left in between. The germline V gene has CDR1 SNHLY and CDR2 FYNNEI. This CDR3 has 14 residues. The CDR3 here is CASSARGPSEKLFF. The CDR3 DNA reads TGTGCCAGCAGTGCCCGTGGACCGAGTGAAAAACTGTTTTTT. Looking up the rest from reference TRBV2 and TRBJ1-4 gives the full variable domain: EPEVTQTPSHQVTQMGQEVILRCVPISNHLYFYWYRQILGQKVEFLVSFYNNEISEKSEIFDDQFSVERPDGSNFTLKIRSTKLEDSAMYFCASSARGPSEKLFFGSGTQLSVL.

V usage is TRBV6-6 and J usage is TRBJ1-4; D gene ambiguous. The CDR3 totals 14 residues. The germline V gene has CDR1 MNHNY and CDR2 SVGAGI (reference sequence). V lost 8 bases and J lost 0, with 10 bases in between. The CDR3 DNA is TGTGCCAGCCAAGCGGCGGCAACTAATGAAAAACTGTTTTTT. It encodes CASQAAATNEKLFF.

The CDR3 spells CASSLGPLTSGVPVNEQFF. The CDR3 coding sequence is TGTGCCAGCAGTTTAGGTCCCCTTACTAGCGGGGTCCCGGTCAATGAGCAGTTCTTC. The rearrangement links TRBV12-3 or TRBV12-4 to TRBJ2-1, with 10 bases that match TRBD2. Trimming at V came to 1 base and at J to 6 bases, leaving 15 bases not matched to a gene. This CDR3 comprises 19 residues.

This clonotype was seen a few times. The chain carries TRBV2 and TRBJ1-1; tentatively, D is TRBD1 (5 bases). Trimming left V 6 bases short and J 0 bases short, with 11 bases between. Per germline, CDR1 SNHLY and CDR2 FYNNEI. The CDR3 extends over 14 amino acids. CDR3 nucleotides: TGTGCCAGCAGCGAACAGGTTGTGAACACTGAAGCTTTCTTT. Residues: CASSEQVVNTEAFF.

CDR3 loop: CATSDTGTSGEQYF. The CDR3 nucleotides are TGTGCCACCAGTGATACCGGGACCTCTGGCGAGCAGTACTTC. The rearrangement links TRBV24-1 to TRBJ2-7; D is perhaps TRBD1 or TRBD2 (5 bases each). The germline gives CDR1 KGHDR, CDR2 SFDVKD. With 3 bases removed from V and 6 bases from J, the gap between germline ends came to 14 bases. This CDR3 is 14 amino acids long.

This clonotype was recorded at least ten times. The CDR3 loop is CASSPRLGEYGYTF. DNA for the CDR3: TGTGCCAGCAGTCCCCGGTTAGGGGAGTATGGCTACACCTTC. The chain couples TRBV27 to TRBJ1-2, with a possible D match to TRBD1 (5 bases). The CDR3 consists of 14 residues. CDR1 is MNHEY and CDR2 is SMNVEV in the germline V gene (reference sequence). V was cut by 5 bases and J by 5 bases, with 15 bases left in between.

This clonotype appeared many times. V usage is TRBV10-3 and J usage is TRBJ1-5; D is possibly TRBD1 (5 bases). Looked up from germline, CDR1 is ENHRY and CDR2 is SYGVKD. V dropped 0 bases and J dropped 1 base, with 10 bases sitting between them. CDR3 length: 16 amino acids. The CDR3 spells CAISESKGESNQPQHF. DNA for the CDR3: TGTGCCATCAGTGAGTCGAAAGGGGAAAGCAATCAGCCCCAGCATTTT.

This clonotype was picked up many times. The chain joins TRBV10-3 to TRBJ1-5; D is unclear. Trimming took off 10 bases at V and 1 base at J, with 20 bases between the two ends. The CDR3 runs 16 residues. From germline, CDR1 is ENHRY and CDR2 SYGVKD. This CDR3 is CATNGSPTGSNQPQHF. The CDR3 DNA reads as TGTGCCACAAACGGAAGCCCGACCGGCAGCAATCAGCCCCAGCATTTT.

The chain uses TRBV5-1 and TRBJ2-6, with a tentative D call TRBD1 (5 bases). Germline loops: CDR1 SGHRS, CDR2 YFSETQ. Trimming cost V 0 bases and J 4 bases, with 14 bases left between them. The CDR3 is 17 residues long. CDR3 coding DNA: TGCGCCAGCAGCTTGGCAGGGTCCCGGGTAGGGGCCAACGTCCTGACTTTC. It specifies CASSLAGSRVGANVLTF.

This clonotype was counted at least ten times. The chain uses TRBV5-6 and TRBJ2-6; D ambiguous. V lost 2 bases and J 0 bases, leaving 9 bases between the germline ends. Germline values: CDR1 SGHDT, CDR2 YYEEEE. This CDR3 region has 16 residues. CDR3 sequence (DNA): TGTGCCAGCAGCTTAAAGGGTCCCTCTGGGGCCAACGTCCTGACTTTC. This encodes CASSLKGPSGANVLTF. Based on the CDR3 plus reference TRBV5-6 and TRBJ2-6, the full variable domain is DAGVTQSPTHLIKTRGQQVTLRCSPKSGHDTVSWYQQALGQGPQFIFQYYEEEERQRGNFPDRFSGHQFPNYSSELNVNALLLGDSALYLCASSLKGPSGANVLTFGAGSRLTVL.

The gene calls are TRBV6-5 and TRBJ1-6, with D perhaps TRBD1 (5 bases). Per the germline V gene, CDR1 is MNHEY and CDR2 is SVGAGI. Trimming shortened V by 0 bases and J by 11 bases, and 23 bases separated the two germline ends. The CDR3 consists of 18 residues. CDR3 region: CASSYSKEGTLLVAPLHF. In nucleotides, the CDR3 is TGTGCCAGCAGTTACTCGAAAGAGGGGACTTTGCTCGTTGCACCCCTCCACTTT.

This clonotype was picked up many times. The V gene is TRBV12-3 or TRBV12-4, the J gene TRBJ1-1, with D unresolved. The germline V and J ends were trimmed by 4 bases and 3 bases, with 6 bases remaining between them. This CDR3 is built from 12 residues. The CDR3 DNA follows: TGTGCCAGCAGTTGGGGTTACACTGAAGCTTTCTTT. It translates to CASSWGYTEAFF.

The J gene is TRBJ2-7, the V gene TRBV7-2, with 11 bases matching TRBD2. V gave up 5 bases and J gave up 1 base; unmatched junction bases: 4. Germline loops: CDR1 SGHTA, CDR2 FQGNSA. The CDR3 spans 15 residues. The CDR3 spells CASSISGGASYEQYF. Here the CDR3 DNA reads TGTGCCAGCAGCATTAGCGGGGGGGCGTCCTACGAGCAGTACTTC.

The gene calls are TRBV2 and TRBJ2-1; D is perhaps TRBD2 (6 bases). CDR1 and CDR2 (germline): SNHLY, FYNNEI. V lost 5 bases, J lost 4 bases, and 15 bases lay in between. CDR3 length: 15 residues. For the CDR3, the DNA is TGTGCCAGCAGTCGGGAGCTCCTGGGGTACAATGAGCAGTTCTTC. This gives the protein CASSRELLGYNEQFF.

The chain carries TRBV29-1 and TRBJ2-2, with D maybe TRBD1 (5 bases). Germline V gene sequence: CDR1 SQVTM, CDR2 ANQGSEA. The CDR3 is 14 amino acids. V was trimmed by 4 bases and J by 2 bases, leaving 11 bases between them. CDR3 DNA sequence: TGCAGCGTTGTAGTTGACAGTAACACCGGGGAGCTGTTTTTT. Translating it yields CSVVVDSNTGELFF.

This clonotype was detected ten times or more. The chain carries TRBV18 and TRBJ1-3; D is possibly TRBD1 (6 bases). CDR1 and CDR2 (germline): KGHSH, LQKENI. The V and J ends lost 1 base and 2 bases respectively, with 9 bases between them. The CDR3 spans 15 residues. CDR3 sequence: CASSPQRTAGNTIYF. CDR3 bases: TGTGCCAGCTCACCACAGCGGACAGCTGGAAACACCATATATTTT.